Below are 26 T cell receptor beta chains sequenced from a single sample in a study of STAT5B mutations in CD4+ large granular lymphocyte leukemia. The method was immunoSEQ multiplex PCR; TCRdb's version includes in-frame clones alone and lacks a portion of them. The profile shows about 30,000 clones, less than 85% of them singletons. The sequencing sample was made of CD4+ T cells from blood buffy coats. These receptors originate from a human donor in good health.

The chain joins TRBV7-8 to TRBJ2-1, with 13 bases that match TRBD2. The trim removed 4 bases at V and 7 bases at J, leaving 16 bases unmatched. Germline loops: CDR1 SGHVS, CDR2 FQNEAQ. The CDR3 has 19 amino acids. CDR3: CASSSDVGLAGYKGNEQFF. The CDR3 DNA sequence: TGTGCCAGCAGCTCCGACGTGGGACTAGCGGGATACAAAGGGAATGAGCAGTTCTTC.

The chain links TRBV30 to TRBJ1-6; D is perhaps TRBD1 (5 bases). The CDR3 is 13 amino acids. Trimming left V 4 bases short and J 4 bases short, with 8 bases between. CDR1 is GTSNPN and CDR2 is SVGIG in the germline V gene (reference sequence). The DNA for the CDR3 is TGTGCCTGGACAACAGGATATAATTCACCCCTCCACTTT. It is translated as CAWTTGYNSPLHF.

This chain uses TRBV19 with TRBJ1-1, with D perhaps TRBD1 (5 bases). The CDR3 spans 15 residues. Trimming left V 5 bases short and J 6 bases short, with 19 bases between. In germline, CDR1 is LNHDA, CDR2 SQIVND (reference sequence). Here the CDR3 DNA reads TGTGCCAGTAGTTCTCCCCTGTCCAGGGTCCCTGAAGCTTTCTTT. Its translation: CASSSPLSRVPEAFF.

Here the CDR3 reads CASSAVGGMDEQFF. The CDR3, as DNA: TGTGCCAGCAGCGCCGTAGGGGGAATGGATGAGCAGTTCTTC. V usage is TRBV9 and J usage is TRBJ2-1; tentatively, D is TRBD1 (6 bases). Looked up from germline, CDR1 is SGDLS and CDR2 is YYNGEE. This CDR3 comprises 14 residues. The V and J ends lost 3 bases and 8 bases respectively, with 15 bases between them.

The genes are TRBV15 and TRBJ1-1, with 7 positions matching TRBD1. Losses at the gene ends were 4 bases for V and 1 base for J; bases not matched to a gene: 6. CDR1 is LNHNV, CDR2 YYDKDF, per germline (reference sequence). This CDR3 comprises 15 residues. CDR3 sequence (DNA): TGTGCCACCAGCATTTCGGACAGGTCGAACACTGAAGCTTTCTTT. Its protein is CATSISDRSNTEAFF.

The CDR3: CASSYSSGALKQFF. CDR3 coding DNA: TGTGCCAGCAGTTACTCGTCCGGGGCGTTGAAGCAGTTCTTC. V and J are TRBV6-5 and TRBJ2-1; D tentatively fits TRBD1 or TRBD2 (5 bases each). Trimming removed 0 bases at V and 11 bases at J, with 14 bases between. This CDR3 contains 14 residues. Per germline, CDR1 MNHEY and CDR2 SVGAGI.

In its sample, this clone was seen a few times. V gene TRBV19 combines with J gene TRBJ2-2; 13 bases align to TRBD2. CDR1 and CDR2 (germline): LNHDA, SQIVND (reference sequence). Trimming removed 6 bases from V and 3 bases from J; junction bases left unmatched: 10. The CDR3 spans 18 residues. CDR3: CASRAHSGLAGDTGELFF. CDR3 nucleotides: TGTGCCAGTAGGGCCCACTCTGGACTAGCGGGAGACACCGGGGAGCTGTTTTTT.

V and J are TRBV6-5 and TRBJ2-7; 10 bases map to TRBD1. Per germline, CDR1 MNHEY and CDR2 SVGAGI. Germline trimming cut 7 bases from V and 4 bases from J; bases unmatched to any gene: 10. The CDR3 has 15 amino acids. CDR3 in amino acids: CASTLRDRGPYEQYF. CDR3 bases: TGTGCCAGCACCCTCCGGGACAGGGGACCTTACGAGCAGTACTTC.

The sample holds a few counts of this clone. This chain joins TRBV10-3 and TRBJ2-7; 10 bases are a match to TRBD1. Germline CDR1 and CDR2: ENHRY and SYGVKD. The junction had 9 bases not matched to a gene; V was cut back by 4 bases and J by 3 bases. The CDR3 spans 16 residues. The CDR3 sequence: CAISVGSGQGLYEQYF. CDR3 bases: TGTGCCATCAGTGTTGGTTCGGGACAGGGGCTCTACGAGCAGTACTTC.

CDR3 region: CASSLGAGKGAAFF. CDR3 DNA: TGTGCCAGCAGCTTGGGGGCGGGAAAGGGCGCAGCTTTCTTT. This sequence joins TRBV5-6 and TRBJ1-1; D unclear. Looked up from germline, CDR1 is SGHDT and CDR2 is YYEEEE. The CDR3 extends over 14 amino acids. V was trimmed by 0 bases and J by 10 bases, leaving 16 bases between them.

This clone turned up a few times. The V gene is TRBV5-4, the J gene TRBJ1-1; 7 positions agree with TRBD1. The CDR3 is made up of 19 amino acids. Germline CDR1 SGHNT, CDR2 YYREEE (reference sequence). Unmatched junction bases numbered 19, after V lost 5 bases and J lost 0 bases. The CDR3 DNA sequence: TGTGCCAGCAGGCATACTACCATCAGGGACAGTAGGGTGAACACTGAAGCTTTCTTT. Protein product: CASRHTTIRDSRVNTEAFF.

This clone was counted a few times. This chain connects TRBV28 to TRBJ1-6; the match to TRBD1 covers 7 bases. This CDR3 has 15 amino acids. J lost 5 bases, V lost 6 bases, and 7 bases had no gene match. The germline CDR1 and CDR2 sequences are MDHEN and SYDVKM. CDR3 residues: CASRPEQGNNSPLHF. CDR3 bases: TGTGCCAGCAGACCGGAACAGGGGAATAATTCACCCCTCCACTTT.

The V and J genes are TRBV4-3 and TRBJ2-5; 9 bases fit TRBD2. The CDR3 runs 17 residues. V shed 3 bases and J 1 base; nucleotides not matched to a gene: 9. The germline gives CDR1 LGHNA, CDR2 YSLEER. The CDR3 nucleotides read TGCGCCAGCAGCCAGGGGCGAGGACTAGCGAGCCAAGAGACCCAGTACTTC. Protein sequence: CASSQGRGLASQETQYF.

The chain links TRBV9 to TRBJ1-3, with 7 bases that match TRBD1. The germline V gene has CDR1 SGDLS and CDR2 YYNGEE. V lost 3 bases and J lost 0; bases outside the gene matches: 6. The CDR3 length is 16 residues. CDR3 DNA sequence: TGTGCCAGCAGCGAGAGGGGACAGCCCTCTGGAAACACCATATATTTT. Translated, it gives CASSERGQPSGNTIYF. Together with reference TRBV9 and TRBJ1-3, the CDR3 gives the full variable domain: DSGVTQTPKHLITATGQRVTLRCSPRSGDLSVYWYQQSLDQGLQFLIQYYNGEERAKGNILERFSAQQFPDLHSELNLSSLELGDSALYFCASSERGQPSGNTIYFGEGSWLTVV.

This clone turned up a few times. V and J are TRBV30 and TRBJ1-4; the match to TRBD1 covers 7 bases. The germline CDR1 and CDR2 sequences are GTSNPN and SVGIG (reference sequence). Trimming cost V 6 bases and J 5 bases; bases outside gene matches: 6. This CDR3 is built from 13 residues. CDR3 nucleotide sequence: TGTGCCTGTTACGGGACAGTCAATGAAAAACTGTTTTTT. This sequence encodes CACYGTVNEKLFF.

CDR3 region: CATSRDLGGISPLHF. The DNA for the CDR3 is TGTGCCACCAGCAGAGATTTGGGGGGTATTTCACCCCTCCACTTT. The gene calls are TRBV15 and TRBJ1-6; D is perhaps TRBD1 (5 bases). This CDR3 has 15 amino acids. Deletions cut 0 bases from V and 9 bases from J, with 12 bases between. From germline, CDR1 is LNHNV and CDR2 YYDKDF (reference sequence).

There are a few counts of this clone. This chain joins TRBV6-6 and TRBJ1-5, with a tentative D call TRBD1 (6 bases). The V and J ends lost 6 bases and 5 bases respectively, with 14 bases between them. The CDR3 has 14 residues. Per the germline V gene, CDR1 is MNHNY and CDR2 is SVGAGI (reference sequence). The CDR3 DNA sequence: TGTGCCAGCAGCAGGCAGGGGATCGATCAGCCCCAGCATTTT. Its protein product is CASSRQGIDQPQHF.

This clone came up once. This chain uses TRBV29-1 with TRBJ2-1; D perhaps matches TRBD2 (6 bases). The CDR3 runs 15 residues. Germline V gene data show CDR1 as SQVTM and CDR2 as ANQGSEA. Trimming removed 4 bases from V and 8 bases from J, with 21 bases in between. CDR3 in DNA: TGCAGCGTTGGGGGGGTGAGGTGGCCTAGCGATGAGCAGTTCTTC. This sequence encodes CSVGGVRWPSDEQFF.

This rearrangement joins TRBV20-1 to TRBJ2-5; D is uncertain. Judging by the DNA end, TRBJ2-7 fits better; the J call may be wrong. The CDR3 consists of 10 residues. From germline, CDR1 is DFQATT and CDR2 SNEGSKA (reference sequence). The CDR3 DNA sequence: TGCAGTGCTAGTTCCTACGAGCAGTACTTC. This codes for CSASSYEQYF.

The chain's CDR3 is CSVEYRLAVGAYEQYF. For the CDR3, the DNA is TGCAGCGTTGAATACCGCTTGGCAGTGGGAGCCTACGAGCAGTACTTC. The chain is built from TRBV29-1 and TRBJ2-7; D perhaps matches TRBD2 (5 bases). The CDR3 has 16 residues. Germline V gene lookup returns CDR1 SQVTM and CDR2 ANQGSEA. V lost 2 bases to trimming and J lost 2 bases, with 19 bases between them.

The rearrangement joins TRBV5-1 to TRBJ2-7; 9 bases match TRBD1. V was clipped by 4 bases and J by 5 bases; unmatched bases: 7. Looked up from germline, CDR1 is SGHRS and CDR2 is YFSETQ. The CDR3 covers 14 residues. The CDR3 reads CASSPRQGDNEQYF. As DNA, the CDR3 is TGCGCCAGCAGCCCTAGACAGGGGGACAACGAGCAGTACTTC.

On this clone: One end of the junction does not line up with germline, which may come from a read error. The J gene is TRBJ2-1, the V gene TRBV7-7; D perhaps matches TRBD2 (5 bases). CDR1 is SSHAT and CDR2 is FNYEAQ in the germline V gene (reference sequence). There are 15 residues in the CDR3. For the CDR3, the DNA is TGTGCTAGCAGCGCTGAGGGAGTTGGGGACAATGAGCAGTTCTTC. Its protein product is CASSAEGVGDNEQFF.

J is TRBJ1-6 and V is TRBV18; 8 bases map to TRBD1. This CDR3 comprises 15 residues. The J segment lost 7 bases and the V segment lost 4 bases, leaving 6 bases of the junction unmatched. The germline V gene has CDR1 KGHSH and CDR2 LQKENI. This chain's CDR3 is CASSQGTGRNSPLHF. The CDR3 coding sequence is TGTGCCAGCTCACAAGGGACAGGAAGAAATTCACCCCTCCACTTT.

This clone has only a few counts. V usage is TRBV5-8 and J usage is TRBJ1-1; no firm D call. This CDR3 comprises 13 residues. Germline loops: CDR1 SGHTS, CDR2 YDEGEE. V shed 0 bases and J shed 0 bases, with 3 bases lying between them. As DNA, the CDR3 is TGTGCCAGCAGCTTGGATGTGAACACTGAAGCTTTCTTT. Its protein is CASSLDVNTEAFF. Together with reference TRBV5-8 and TRBJ1-1, the CDR3 gives the full variable domain: EAGVTQSPTHLIKTRGQQATLRCSPISGHTSVYWYQQALGLGLQFLLWYDEGEERNRGNFPPRFSGRQFPNYSSELNVNALELEDSALYLCASSLDVNTEAFFGQGTRLTVV.

V is TRBV5-6 and J is TRBJ2-7; a weak D match, TRBD1 (5 bases). Germline V gene data show CDR1 as SGHDT and CDR2 as YYEEEE. Trimming shortened V by 2 bases and J by 4 bases, and 19 bases separated the two germline ends. The CDR3 sequence is 16 residues long. DNA of the CDR3: TGTGCCAGCAGCTTTTTGTCTGGTGACAGTAGTTACGAGCAGTACTTC. Residues: CASSFLSGDSSYEQYF.

The chain carries TRBV6-6 and TRBJ2-1, with 8 bases matching TRBD1. This CDR3 has 15 amino acids. The ends lost 3 bases at V and 5 bases at J; junction bases unmatched: 6. From germline, CDR1 is MNHNY and CDR2 SVGAGI (reference sequence). The CDR3 here is CASSYNPGQDNEQFF. For the CDR3, the DNA is TGTGCCAGCAGTTATAATCCGGGACAGGACAATGAGCAGTTCTTC.